One sample yielded the 4 T cell receptor beta chains listed below, sequenced in a study of shared clonotypes between healthy human individuals. Naive CD8 isolation took CD45RO-negative cells positively selected for CCR7 and excluded terminally differentiated effector memory CD45RA+ cells. Method: immunoSEQ multiplex PCR; TCRdb's copy keeps in-frame clones and lacks some. The data hold millions of clones, with less than 95% observed a single time. Input material: naive CD8+ T cells sorted from blood. These receptors originate from a man between 18 and 29 years old in good health.

The V call is TRBV18, the J call TRBJ2-7, with 7 nucleotides matching TRBD2. V shed 2 bases and J 0 bases; nucleotides not matched to a gene: 4. There are 15 residues in the CDR3. Germline values: CDR1 KGHSH, CDR2 LQKENI. The CDR3: CASSPGEGSSYEQYF. The DNA of the CDR3 is TGTGCCAGCTCACCAGGGGAGGGGAGCTCCTACGAGCAGTACTTC.

This chain connects TRBV25-1 to TRBJ2-1; 7 bases are shared with TRBD2. Germline loops: CDR1 MGHDK, CDR2 SYGVNS. J lost 0 bases, V lost 5 bases, and 4 bases had no gene match. CDR3 length: 15 residues. The CDR3 region has the DNA TGTGCCAGCAGTATGGGAGGGAACTCCTACAATGAGCAGTTCTTC. Amino acid sequence: CASSMGGNSYNEQFF.

This rearrangement joins TRBV29-1 to TRBJ2-1, with a possible D match to TRBD1 (7 bases). The germline V and J ends were trimmed by 0 bases and 10 bases, with 13 bases remaining between them. Germline CDR1 SQVTM, CDR2 ANQGSEA. CDR3 size: 13 residues. The CDR3 sequence is CSVEDRQGGEQFF. CDR3 bases: TGCAGCGTTGAAGACCGACAGGGAGGCGAGCAGTTCTTC.

Comment on this clone: This sample also contains other DNA sequences that code for the same CDR3. The V and J genes are TRBV6-5 and TRBJ2-7; D possibly matches TRBD1 or TRBD2 (6 bases each). V was clipped by 0 bases and J by 1 base, with 13 bases between them. Germline CDR1 MNHEY, CDR2 SVGAGI. This CDR3 region has 16 residues. CDR3 sequence: CASSYSTGARSYEQYF. The CDR3 region has the DNA TGTGCCAGCAGTTACTCGACGGGGGCACGTTCCTACGAGCAGTACTTC.